The rows below give T cell receptor beta chains drawn from one sample of a study of cytomegalovirus exposure and HLA in healthy donors. Produced via immunoSEQ multiplex PCR; TCRdb's table is partial and in-frame only. In the table there are about 130,000 clones, 82% of which are singletons. Sequenced: PBMCs. These receptors were collected from a man aged 25 to 40 in good health and CMV-seropositive. The CDR3 runs from the conserved cysteine through the conserved F or W. D genes are given only for firm matches. Size values are once, few and many counts, or a class for expanded clones, and some rows have none.

J gene: TRBJ1-5; clone size: .; D gene: .; CDR3 length: 14; V gene: TRBV4-1; CDR3 DNA: TGCGCCAGCAGCCAAGGACAGTTCAATCAGCCCCAGCATTTT; CDR3 protein: CASSQGQFNQPQHF
J gene: TRBJ2-7; clone size: .; D gene: .; CDR3 length: 13; V gene: TRBV19; CDR3 DNA: TGTGCCAGTGGATACACTAGCTCCTACGAGCAGTACTTC; CDR3 protein: CASGYTSSYEQYF
J gene: TRBJ1-3; clone size: .; D gene: TRBD1; CDR3 length: 13; V gene: TRBV29-1; CDR3 DNA: TGCAGCGTTCAGGGGGCGAAGGGAAACACCATATATTTT; CDR3 protein: CSVQGAKGNTIYF
J gene: TRBJ1-5; clone size: .; D gene: TRBD1; CDR3 length: 15; V gene: TRBV19; CDR3 DNA: TGTGCCAGTAGTCAGAGGGACAGAAGCAATCAGCCCCAGCATTTT; CDR3 protein: CASSQRDRSNQPQHF
J gene: TRBJ1-4; clone size: .; D gene: .; CDR3 length: 14; V gene: TRBV5-1; CDR3 DNA: TGCGCCAGCAGGAGGGCAGATTTTAATGAAAAACTGTTTTTT; CDR3 protein: CASRRADFNEKLFF
J gene: TRBJ1-1; clone size: .; D gene: .; CDR3 length: 11; V gene: TRBV6-5; CDR3 DNA: TGTGCCAGCAGATCAAACACTGAAGCTTTCTTT; CDR3 protein: CASRSNTEAFF
J gene: TRBJ2-7; clone size: .; D gene: TRBD1; CDR3 length: 17; V gene: TRBV14; CDR3 DNA: TGTGCCAGCAGCCAAGAAGGGGACAGATATTTTCCCTACGAGCAGTACTTC; CDR3 protein: CASSQEGDRYFPYEQYF
J gene: TRBJ2-3; clone size: .; D gene: .; CDR3 length: 11; V gene: TRBV29-1; CDR3 DNA: TGCAGCGTCGTATACACAGATACGCAGTATTTT; CDR3 protein: CSVVYTDTQYF
J gene: TRBJ2-7; clone size: .; D gene: .; CDR3 length: 18; V gene: TRBV6-1; CDR3 DNA: TGTGCCAGCAGTGATATCCAGGGAGGCCTAAGGGGTCACTACGAGCAGTACTTC; CDR3 protein: CASSDIQGGLRGHYEQYF
J gene: TRBJ1-2; clone size: few; D gene: .; CDR3 length: 15; V gene: TRBV7-8; CDR3 DNA: TGTGCCAGCAGCTCGTTGGGAGGGGTGGTTCCTGGCTACACCTTC; CDR3 protein: CASSSLGGVVPGYTF
J gene: TRBJ2-7; clone size: .; D gene: TRBD1; CDR3 length: 14; V gene: TRBV10-3; CDR3 DNA: TGTGCCATCAGTGTCGGACAGGGTGCCTACGAGCAGTACTTC; CDR3 protein: CAISVGQGAYEQYF
J gene: TRBJ1-3; clone size: .; D gene: .; CDR3 length: 15; V gene: TRBV6-5; CDR3 DNA: TGTGCCAGCAAAGAGAGCCTACCTGGTGGAAACACCATATATTTT; CDR3 protein: CASKESLPGGNTIYF
J gene: TRBJ1-1; clone size: .; D gene: TRBD1; CDR3 length: 17; V gene: TRBV2; CDR3 DNA: TGTGCCAGCAGTGGGGGGACAGGGGGCGGAGGGGGCACTGAAGCTTTCTTT; CDR3 protein: CASSGGTGGGGGTEAFF
J gene: TRBJ1-2; clone size: .; D gene: .; CDR3 length: 18; V gene: TRBV2; CDR3 DNA: TGTGCCAGCAGTGGCTATTTATTTCGGACAGACGGAAACTATGGCTACACCTTC; CDR3 protein: CASSGYLFRTDGNYGYTF
J gene: TRBJ2-1; clone size: .; D gene: TRBD2; CDR3 length: 16; V gene: TRBV4-2; CDR3 DNA: TGTGCCAGCAGCCAAGTCGATAATAGCGGGGGCAATGAGCAGTTCTTC; CDR3 protein: CASSQVDNSGGNEQFF
J gene: TRBJ2-2; clone size: .; D gene: TRBD1; CDR3 length: 13; V gene: TRBV7-3; CDR3 DNA: TGTGCCAGCAGCCCACAGGGGCGCGGGGAGCTGTTTTTT; CDR3 protein: CASSPQGRGELFF
J gene: TRBJ2-3; clone size: .; D gene: .; CDR3 length: 16; V gene: TRBV5-3; CDR3 DNA: TGTGCCAGAAACCGTGGAGGAGCGACTAGCACAGATACGCAGTATTTT; CDR3 protein: CARNRGGATSTDTQYF